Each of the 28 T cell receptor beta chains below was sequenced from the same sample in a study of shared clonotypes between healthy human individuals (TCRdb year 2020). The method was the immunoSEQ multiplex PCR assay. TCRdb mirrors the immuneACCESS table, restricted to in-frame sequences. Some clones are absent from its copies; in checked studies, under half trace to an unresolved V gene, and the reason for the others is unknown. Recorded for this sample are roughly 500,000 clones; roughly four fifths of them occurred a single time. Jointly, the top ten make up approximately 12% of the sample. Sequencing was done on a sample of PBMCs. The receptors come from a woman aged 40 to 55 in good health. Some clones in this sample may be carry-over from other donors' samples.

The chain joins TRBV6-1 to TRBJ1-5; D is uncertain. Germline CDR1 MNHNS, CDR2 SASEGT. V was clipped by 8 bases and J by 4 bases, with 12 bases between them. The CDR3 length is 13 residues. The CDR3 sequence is CASGEGLNQPQHF. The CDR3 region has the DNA TGTGCCAGCGGGGAAGGGTTAAATCAGCCCCAGCATTTT.

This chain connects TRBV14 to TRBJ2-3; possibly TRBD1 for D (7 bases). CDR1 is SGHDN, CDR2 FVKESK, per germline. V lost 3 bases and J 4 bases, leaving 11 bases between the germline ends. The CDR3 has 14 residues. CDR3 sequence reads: CASSHGGGSDTQYF. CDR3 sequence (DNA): TGTGCCAGCAGCCATGGAGGGGGCTCAGATACGCAGTATTTT.

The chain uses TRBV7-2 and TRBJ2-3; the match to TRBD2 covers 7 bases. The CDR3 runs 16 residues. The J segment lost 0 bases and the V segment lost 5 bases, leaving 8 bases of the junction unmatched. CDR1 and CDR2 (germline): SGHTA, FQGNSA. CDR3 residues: CASSRFPSGSTDTQYF. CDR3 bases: TGTGCCAGCAGCCGATTCCCTAGCGGTAGCACAGATACGCAGTATTTT. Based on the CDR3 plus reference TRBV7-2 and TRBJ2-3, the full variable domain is GAGVSQSPSNKVTEKGKDVELRCDPISGHTALYWYRQSLGQGLEFLIYFQGNSAPDKSGLPSDRFSAERTGGSVSTLTIQRTQQEDSAVYLCASSRFPSGSTDTQYFGPGTRLTVL.

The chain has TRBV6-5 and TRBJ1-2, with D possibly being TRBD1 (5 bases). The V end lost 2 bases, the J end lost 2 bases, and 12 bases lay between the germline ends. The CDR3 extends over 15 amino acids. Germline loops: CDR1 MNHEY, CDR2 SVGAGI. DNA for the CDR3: TGTGCCAGCAGTTACAGTGCGGGGGAAAACTATGGCTACACCTTC. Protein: CASSYSAGENYGYTF.

The CDR3 sequence is CASSSGANVLTF. CDR3 in DNA: TGTGCCAGCAGTTCCGGGGCCAACGTCCTGACTTTC. The chain combines TRBV28 with TRBJ2-6; no clear D. Trimming pared 4 bases from V and 4 bases from J, leaving 2 bases between. Germline assignment: CDR1 MDHEN and CDR2 SYDVKM. CDR3 length: 12 amino acids. The full variable domain, in which reference TRBV28 and TRBJ2-6 provide the parts outside the CDR3, is DVKVTQSSRYLVKRTGEKVFLECVQDMDHENMFWYRQDPGLGLRLIYFSYDVKMKEKGDIPEGYSVSREKKERFSLILESASTNQTSMYLCASSSGANVLTFGAGSRLTVL.

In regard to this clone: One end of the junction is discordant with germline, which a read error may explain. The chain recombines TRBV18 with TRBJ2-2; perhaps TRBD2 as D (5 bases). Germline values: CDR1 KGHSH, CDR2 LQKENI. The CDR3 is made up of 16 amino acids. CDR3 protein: CASSPREGSSTGELFF. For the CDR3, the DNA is TGTGCCAGCTCGCCACGGGAAGGGTCAAGCACCGGGGAGCTGTTTTTT. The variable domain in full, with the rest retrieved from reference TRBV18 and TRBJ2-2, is NAGVMQNPRHLVRRRGQEARLRCSPMKGHSHVYWYRQLPEEGLKFMVYLQKENIIDESGMPKERFSAEFPKEGPSILRIQQVVRGDSAAYFCASSPREGSSTGELFFGEGSRLTVL.

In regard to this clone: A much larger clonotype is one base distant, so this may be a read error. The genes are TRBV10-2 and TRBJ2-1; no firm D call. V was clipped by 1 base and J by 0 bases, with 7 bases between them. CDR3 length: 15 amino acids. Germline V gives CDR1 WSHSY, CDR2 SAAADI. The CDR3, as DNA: TGCGCCAGCAGTGAGTTAGGTAGCTCCTACAATGAGCAGTTCTTC. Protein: CASSELGSSYNEQFF.

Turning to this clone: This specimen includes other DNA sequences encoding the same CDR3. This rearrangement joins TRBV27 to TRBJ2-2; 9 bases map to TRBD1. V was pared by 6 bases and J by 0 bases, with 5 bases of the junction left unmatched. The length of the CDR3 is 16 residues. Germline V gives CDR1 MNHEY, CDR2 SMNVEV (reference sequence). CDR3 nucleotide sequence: TGTGCCAGCAGCTTGACAGGGGGTTCGAACACCGGGGAGCTGTTTTTT. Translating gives CASSLTGGSNTGELFF.

CDR3 residues: CASRLSGENYEQYF. Written as DNA, the CDR3 is TGTGCCAGCCGACTTTCGGGAGAGAACTACGAGCAGTACTTC. The rearrangement links TRBV28 to TRBJ2-7, with D perhaps matching TRBD2 (6 bases). CDR3 length equals 14 residues. CDR1 MDHEN and CDR2 SYDVKM come from the germline V gene. The V end was cut by 8 bases, the J end by 3 bases, with 17 bases between. Full variable domain (missing parts from reference TRBV28 and TRBJ2-7): DVKVTQSSRYLVKRTGEKVFLECVQDMDHENMFWYRQDPGLGLRLIYFSYDVKMKEKGDIPEGYSVSREKKERFSLILESASTNQTSMYLCASRLSGENYEQYFGPGTRLTVT.

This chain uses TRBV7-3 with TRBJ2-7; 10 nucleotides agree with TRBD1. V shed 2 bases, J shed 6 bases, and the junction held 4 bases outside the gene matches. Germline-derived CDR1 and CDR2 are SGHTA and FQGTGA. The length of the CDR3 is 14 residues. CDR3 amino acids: CASSLAGQGREQYF. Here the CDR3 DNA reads TGTGCCAGCAGCTTAGCGGGACAGGGGCGCGAGCAGTACTTC.

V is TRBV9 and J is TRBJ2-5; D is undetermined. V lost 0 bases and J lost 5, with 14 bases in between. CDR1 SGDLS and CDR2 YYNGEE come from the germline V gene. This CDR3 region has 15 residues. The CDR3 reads CASSVGDRGRETQYF. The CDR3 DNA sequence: TGTGCCAGCAGCGTAGGAGACCGAGGACGGGAGACCCAGTACTTC.

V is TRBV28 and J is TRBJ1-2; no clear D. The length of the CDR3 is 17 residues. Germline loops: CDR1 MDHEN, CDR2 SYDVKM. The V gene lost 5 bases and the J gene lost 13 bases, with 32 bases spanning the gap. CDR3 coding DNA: TGTGCCAGCAGTAAGGGCTTCTGGGTCCCTGAGTATATGGGAGGCACCTTC. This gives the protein CASSKGFWVPEYMGGTF.

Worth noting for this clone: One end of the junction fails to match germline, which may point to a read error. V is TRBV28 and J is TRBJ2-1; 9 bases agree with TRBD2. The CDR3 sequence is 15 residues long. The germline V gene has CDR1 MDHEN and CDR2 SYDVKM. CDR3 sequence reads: CASSLTLAGRNEQLF. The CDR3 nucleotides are TGTGCCAGCAGTTTAACACTAGCGGGTAGGAATGAGCAGCTCTTC.

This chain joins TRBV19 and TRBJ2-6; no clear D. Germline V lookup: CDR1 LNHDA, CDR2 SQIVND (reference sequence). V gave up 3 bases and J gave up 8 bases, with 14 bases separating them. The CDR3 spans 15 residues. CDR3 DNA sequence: TGTGCCAGTAGTATTAGAGGCGGAGCTACCAACGTCCTGACTTTC. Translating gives CASSIRGGATNVLTF.

The CDR3 spells CASTQRALIDEQYF. CDR3 nucleotide sequence: TGTGCCAGCACCCAACGGGCCCTCATCGACGAGCAGTACTTC. The rearrangement joins TRBV6-1 to TRBJ2-7; D is unclear. Trimming cost V 7 bases and J 5 bases, with 18 bases left between them. The germline gives CDR1 MNHNS, CDR2 SASEGT. The CDR3 is 14 amino acids.

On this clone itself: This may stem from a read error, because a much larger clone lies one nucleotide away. The CDR3 DNA reads TGCAGCGTTGTGGGGGGAGGGTTCTCCAGTGAGCAGTTCTTC. Translating it yields CSVVGGGFSSEQFF. The chain links TRBV29-1 to TRBJ2-1; 7 bases line up with TRBD2. The germline V gene has CDR1 SQVTM and CDR2 ANQGSEA. The CDR3 has 14 amino acids. Trimming at V came to 4 bases and at J to 9 bases, leaving 12 bases not matched to a gene.

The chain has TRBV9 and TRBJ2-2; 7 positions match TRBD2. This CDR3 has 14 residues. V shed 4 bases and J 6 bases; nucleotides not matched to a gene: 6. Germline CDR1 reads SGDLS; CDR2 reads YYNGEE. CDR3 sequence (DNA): TGTGCCAGCAGCCCCCCCGGGAGGTCCGGGGAGCTGTTTTTT. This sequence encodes CASSPPGRSGELFF.

The CDR3 loop is CASSIDSGAGANVLTF. For the CDR3, the DNA is TGTGCCAGTAGTATAGATTCAGGGGCTGGGGCCAACGTCCTGACTTTC. The chain has TRBV19 and TRBJ2-6; maybe TRBD1 (6 bases). Per germline, CDR1 LNHDA and CDR2 SQIVND (reference sequence). V lost 0 bases to trimming and J lost 2 bases, with 8 bases between them. There are 16 residues in the CDR3.

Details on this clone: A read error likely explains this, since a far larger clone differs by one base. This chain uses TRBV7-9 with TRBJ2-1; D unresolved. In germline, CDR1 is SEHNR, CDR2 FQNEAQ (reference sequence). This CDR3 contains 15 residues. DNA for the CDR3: TGTGCCTGCAGCTTAGTTCCAGAGGCCTACAATGAGCAGTTCTTC. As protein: CACSLVPEAYNEQFF.

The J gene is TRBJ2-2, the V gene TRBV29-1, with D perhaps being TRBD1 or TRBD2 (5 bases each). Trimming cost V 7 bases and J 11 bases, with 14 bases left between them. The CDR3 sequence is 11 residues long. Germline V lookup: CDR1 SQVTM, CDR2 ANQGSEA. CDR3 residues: CSAGGQGELFF. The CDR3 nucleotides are TGCAGCGCCGGAGGCCAGGGCGAGCTGTTTTTT.

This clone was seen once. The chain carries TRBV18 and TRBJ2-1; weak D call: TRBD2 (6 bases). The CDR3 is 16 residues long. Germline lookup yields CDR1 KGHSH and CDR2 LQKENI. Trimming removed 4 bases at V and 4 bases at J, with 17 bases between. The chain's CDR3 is CASSQIVGLRYNEQFF. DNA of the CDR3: TGTGCCAGCTCACAGATCGTGGGACTTCGGTACAATGAGCAGTTCTTC.

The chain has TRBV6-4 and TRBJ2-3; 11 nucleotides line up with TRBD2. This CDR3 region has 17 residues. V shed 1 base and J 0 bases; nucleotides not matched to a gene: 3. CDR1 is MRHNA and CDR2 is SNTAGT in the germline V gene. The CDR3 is CASSDFLAGGSTDTQYF. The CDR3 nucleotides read TGTGCCAGCAGTGACTTCTTAGCGGGGGGGAGCACAGATACGCAGTATTTT.

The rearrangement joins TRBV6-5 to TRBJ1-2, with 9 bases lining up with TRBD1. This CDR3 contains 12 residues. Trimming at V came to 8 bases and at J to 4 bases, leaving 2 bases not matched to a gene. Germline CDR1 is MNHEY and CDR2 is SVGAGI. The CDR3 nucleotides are TGTGCCAGCTGGACAGGGGTCTATGGCTACACCTTC. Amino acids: CASWTGVYGYTF.

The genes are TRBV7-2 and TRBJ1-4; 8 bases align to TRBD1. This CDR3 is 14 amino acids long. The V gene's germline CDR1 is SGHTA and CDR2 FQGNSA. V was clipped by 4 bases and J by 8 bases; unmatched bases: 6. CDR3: CASSSGQGTEKLFF. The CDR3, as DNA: TGTGCCAGCAGCTCCGGACAGGGAACCGAAAAACTGTTTTTT.

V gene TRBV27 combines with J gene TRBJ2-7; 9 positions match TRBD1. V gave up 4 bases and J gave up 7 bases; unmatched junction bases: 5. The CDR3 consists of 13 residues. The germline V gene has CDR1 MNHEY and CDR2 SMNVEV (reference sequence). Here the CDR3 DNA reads TGTGCCAGCAGTTCCACAGGGGGCCGGGAGCAGTACTTC. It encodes CASSSTGGREQYF.

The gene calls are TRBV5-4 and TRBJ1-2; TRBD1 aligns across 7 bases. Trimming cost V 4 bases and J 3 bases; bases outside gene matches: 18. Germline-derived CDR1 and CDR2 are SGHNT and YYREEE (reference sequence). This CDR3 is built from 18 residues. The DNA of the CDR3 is TGTGCCAGCAGCCTTTCAGGATTACAGGGGTTGGGGGACTATGGCTACACCTTC. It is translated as CASSLSGLQGLGDYGYTF. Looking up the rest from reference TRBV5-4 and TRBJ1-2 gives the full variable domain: ETGVTQSPTHLIKTRGQQVTLRCSSQSGHNTVSWYQQALGQGPQFIFQYYREEENGRGNFPPRFSGLQFPNYSSELNVNALELDDSALYLCASSLSGLQGLGDYGYTFGSGTRLTVV.

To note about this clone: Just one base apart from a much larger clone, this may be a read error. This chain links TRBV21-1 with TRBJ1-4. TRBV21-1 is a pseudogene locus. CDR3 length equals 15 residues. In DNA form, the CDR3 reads TGTGCCAGCACCCCCAAGAGCGCCGGGTCTGAAAAACTGTTTTTT. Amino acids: CASTPKSAGSEKLFF.

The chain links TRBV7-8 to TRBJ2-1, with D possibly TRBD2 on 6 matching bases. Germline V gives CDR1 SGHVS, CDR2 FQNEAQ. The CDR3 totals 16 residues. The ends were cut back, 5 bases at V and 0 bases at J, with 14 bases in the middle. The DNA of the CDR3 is TGTGCCAGCAGCCGTGGATGGGGAGGCTCCTACAATGAGCAGTTCTTC. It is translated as CASSRGWGGSYNEQFF.